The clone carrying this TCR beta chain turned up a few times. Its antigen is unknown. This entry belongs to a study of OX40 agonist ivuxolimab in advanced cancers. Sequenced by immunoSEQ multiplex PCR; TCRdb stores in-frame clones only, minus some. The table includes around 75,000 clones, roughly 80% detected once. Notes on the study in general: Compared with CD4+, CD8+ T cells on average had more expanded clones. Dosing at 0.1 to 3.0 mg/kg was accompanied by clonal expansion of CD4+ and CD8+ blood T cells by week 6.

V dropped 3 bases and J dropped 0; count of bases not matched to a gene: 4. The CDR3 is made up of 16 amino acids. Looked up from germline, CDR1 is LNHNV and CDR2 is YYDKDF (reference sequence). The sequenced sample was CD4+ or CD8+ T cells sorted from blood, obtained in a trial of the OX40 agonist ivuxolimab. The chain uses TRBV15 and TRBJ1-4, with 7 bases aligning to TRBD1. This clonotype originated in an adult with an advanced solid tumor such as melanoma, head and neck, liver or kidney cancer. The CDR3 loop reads CATSRGDSATNEKLFF. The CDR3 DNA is TGTGCCACCAGCAGGGGGGACAGTGCAACTAATGAAAAACTGTTTTTT.